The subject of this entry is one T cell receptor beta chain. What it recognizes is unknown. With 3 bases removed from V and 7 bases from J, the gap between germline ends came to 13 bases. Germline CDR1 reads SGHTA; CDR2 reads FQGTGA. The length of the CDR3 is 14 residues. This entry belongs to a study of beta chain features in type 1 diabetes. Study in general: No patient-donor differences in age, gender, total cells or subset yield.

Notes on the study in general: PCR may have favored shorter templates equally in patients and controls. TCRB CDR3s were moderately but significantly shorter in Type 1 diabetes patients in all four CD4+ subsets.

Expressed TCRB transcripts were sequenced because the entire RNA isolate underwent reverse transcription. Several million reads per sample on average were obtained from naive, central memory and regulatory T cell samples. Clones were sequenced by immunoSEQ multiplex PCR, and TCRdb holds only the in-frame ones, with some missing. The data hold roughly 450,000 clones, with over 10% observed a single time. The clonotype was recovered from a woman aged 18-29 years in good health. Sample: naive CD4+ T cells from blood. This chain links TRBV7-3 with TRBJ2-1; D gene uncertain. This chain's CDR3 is CASSFLMATNEQFF. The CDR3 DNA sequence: TGTGCCAGCAGCTTCCTCATGGCTACAAATGAGCAGTTCTTC.